The clone carrying this TCR beta chain was observed a few times. Its antigen remains unidentified. Other DNA sequences in the sample encode the same CDR3. Profiled with immunoSEQ multiplex PCR; TCRdb holds only in-frame clones, not every one. This table holds 95,000 to 150,000 clones, approximately 90% found once. The data stem from a study of T cell responses to AZD1222 COVID-19 vaccine. Points from the study as a whole: Donors were mostly white British, more females; clonal diversity possibly underestimated. Recipients of AZD1222 seropositive at baseline numbered only five or six.

V lost 0 bases and J lost 3, with 4 bases in between. Looked up from germline, CDR1 is SGHRS and CDR2 is YFSETQ. The CDR3 is 12 amino acids. This sample comprised peripheral blood, obtained 28 days after the second AZD1222 dose. The J gene is TRBJ2-7, the V gene TRBV5-1; D is ambiguous. The receptor was isolated from an adult who received the AZD1222 COVID-19 vaccine. Here the CDR3 reads CASSLGGYEQYF. The CDR3 bases are TGCGCCAGCAGCTTGGGGGGCTACGAGCAGTACTTC.